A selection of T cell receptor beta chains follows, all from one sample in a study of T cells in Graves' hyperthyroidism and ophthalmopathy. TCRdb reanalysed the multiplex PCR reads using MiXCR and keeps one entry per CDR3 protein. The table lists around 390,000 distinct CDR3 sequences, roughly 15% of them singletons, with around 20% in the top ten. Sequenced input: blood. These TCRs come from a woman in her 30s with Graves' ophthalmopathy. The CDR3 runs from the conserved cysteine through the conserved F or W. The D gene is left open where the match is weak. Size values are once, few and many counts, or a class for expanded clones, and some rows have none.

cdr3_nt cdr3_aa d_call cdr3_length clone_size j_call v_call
TGTGCCAGCAGCCAAGCGTCGGGTAAGGGAAGGGCTGAAGCTTTCTTT CASSQASGKGRAEAFF . 16 . TRBJ1-1 TRBV4-2
TGTGCCAGCAGCTTAGTGCTCGGGACAGCTCCTAGCACAGATACGCAGTATTTT CASSLVLGTAPSTDTQYF TRBD1 18 many TRBJ2-3 TRBV11-2
TGTGCCTGGAGTGGAAGGGTCAGCAGCTACGAGCAGTACTTC CAWSGRVSSYEQYF . 14 many TRBJ2-7 TRBV30
TGTGCCAGCTCTCCGGACAGTCAGGGTCAGCCCCAGCATTTT CASSPDSQGQPQHF . 14 many TRBJ1-5 TRBV18
TGTGCCAGCAGCTCCCCCGTAGGGACCCAGTACTTC CASSSPVGTQYF . 12 many TRBJ2-5 TRBV11-1
TGCAGTGCTAGAGTACCGATTGGCCAGGGGAATCAGCCCCAGCATTTT CSARVPIGQGNQPQHF . 16 many TRBJ1-5 TRBV20-1
TGTGCCAGCAGCGTAGCTTCGACGGTGTCTGGAAACACCATATATTTT CASSVASTVSGNTIYF . 16 many TRBJ1-3 TRBV9
TGTGCCAGCAGTCTGGGGGGCTTCGTGAACACTGAAGCTTTCTTT CASSLGGFVNTEAFF . 15 many TRBJ1-1 TRBV28
TGTGCCAGCAGCTTCAGGCGGGGACAGGGTGGGGAGGATACGCAGTATTTT CASSFRRGQGGEDTQYF TRBD1 17 . TRBJ2-3 TRBV7-3
TGTGCCAGCAGCAACACCCCGGGGTATGGCACAGATACGCAGTATTTT CASSNTPGYGTDTQYF . 16 few TRBJ2-3 TRBV12-3/TRBV12-4
TGTGCCACCAGCCACGGACAGTTCATCGGGGAGCTGTTTTTT CATSHGQFIGELFF . 14 many TRBJ2-2 TRBV24-1
TGTGCCAGCAGTTTCTCCCCGGACCTTAACGAGCAGTACTTC CASSFSPDLNEQYF . 14 many TRBJ2-7 TRBV27
TGTGCCAGCTCACCACCAGAGCCTAGCGGGGAATACGAGCAGTACTTC CASSPPEPSGEYEQYF TRBD2 16 many TRBJ2-7 TRBV18
TGTGCCAGCAGCCCTGACAGGAGAAACACCGGGGAGCTGTTTTTT CASSPDRRNTGELFF . 15 many TRBJ2-2 TRBV6-1
TGTGCCAGCAGTTCCCGTAGCGGGGGCTCCTACAATGAGCAGTTCTTC CASSSRSGGSYNEQFF TRBD2 16 few TRBJ2-1 TRBV12-3/TRBV12-4
TGCAGTGCTATTACTAGCGGGGGGGCCTGGAATGAGCAGTTCTTC CSAITSGGAWNEQFF TRBD2 15 . TRBJ2-1 TRBV20-1
TGTGCCAGTAGTTCTGGGAGGGGGACTGAAGCTTTCTTT CASSSGRGTEAFF . 13 few TRBJ1-1 TRBV19
TGCGCCAGCAGTGAGACAGGGGGCTTGGGGACCCAGTACTTC CASSETGGLGTQYF TRBD1 14 many TRBJ2-5 TRBV10-2
TGTGCCAGCAGTCCTCAAGACGGGAAAAGTCACAACGAGCAGTACTTC CASSPQDGKSHNEQYF . 16 many TRBJ2-7 TRBV6-1
TGTGCCAGCAACAGGGACAGAACCTACGAGCAGTACTTC CASNRDRTYEQYF TRBD1 13 many TRBJ2-7 TRBV6-1
TGTGCCAACAGCCTCCACCGGGCTAGCGGGGGGTCCTACAATGAGCAGTTCTTC CANSLHRASGGSYNEQFF TRBD2 18 . TRBJ2-1 TRBV7-2
TGTGCCAGCTCGAGCGGGGGGGACAGAGATACGCAGTATTTT CASSSGGDRDTQYF TRBD2 14 many TRBJ2-3 TRBV27
TGTGCCAGCAGAGTCACAGGGTTCCATAATTCACCCCTCCACTTT CASRVTGFHNSPLHF . 15 many TRBJ1-6 TRBV2
TGTGCCAGCAGCTTAAAAGCCCCTCTAGCGGGGGGAAGATACAATGAGCAGTTCTTC CASSLKAPLAGGRYNEQFF TRBD2 19 few TRBJ2-1 TRBV7-3
TGTGCCAGCTCCTCTACCCCCCCCGAAGCTTTCTTT CASSSTPPEAFF . 12 many TRBJ1-1 TRBV28
TGCAGTGCGGTCGCCGGGACAGGGGGGGGTAGAGGAGCTTTCTTT CSAVAGTGGGRGAFF TRBD1 15 many TRBJ1-1 TRBV20-1